Below, one T cell receptor (beta chain) is given with its context. The entry originates in a study of shared clonotypes between healthy human individuals. Sequencing used immunoSEQ multiplex PCR; TCRdb keeps in-frame clones, though not all of them. The sample comprises fewer than 2.5 million clones, under 95% of which are singletons, and roughly 0.36% rests with the top ten. This CDR3 contains 13 residues. The V gene lost 2 bases and the J gene lost 6 bases, with 10 bases spanning the gap. The V gene's germline CDR1 is MDHEN and CDR2 SYDVKM. Sequencing was done on a sample of naive CD4+ T cells from PBMCs. Subset indicated: CD45RA+ positively selected. The sequence was collected from a man between 18 and 29 years old in good health. Some clones in this sample may be carry-over from other donors' samples. This sequence joins TRBV28 and TRBJ1-2; D not resolved. The CDR3 DNA reads TGTGCCAGCAGTTTAGGCAGCGCAAATGGCTACACCTTC. It is translated as CASSLGSANGYTF.